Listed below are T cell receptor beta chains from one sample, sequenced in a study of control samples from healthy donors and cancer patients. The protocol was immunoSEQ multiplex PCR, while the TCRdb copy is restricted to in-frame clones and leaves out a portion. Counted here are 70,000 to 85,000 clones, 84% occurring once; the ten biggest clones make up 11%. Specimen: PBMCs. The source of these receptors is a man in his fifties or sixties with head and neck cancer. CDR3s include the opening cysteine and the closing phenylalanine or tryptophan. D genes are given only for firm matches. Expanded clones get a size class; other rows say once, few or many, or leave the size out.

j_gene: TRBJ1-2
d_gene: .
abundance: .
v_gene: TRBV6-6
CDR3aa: CASSGWDYGYTF
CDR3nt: TGTGCCAGCAGTGGGTGGGATTATGGCTACACCTTC

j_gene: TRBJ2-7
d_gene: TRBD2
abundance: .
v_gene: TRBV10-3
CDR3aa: CAIAGLAGEQYF
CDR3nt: TGTGCCATCGCAGGACTAGCGGGGGAGCAGTACTTC

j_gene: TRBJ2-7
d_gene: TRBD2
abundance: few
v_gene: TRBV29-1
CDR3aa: CSVLKLAGVTYEQYF
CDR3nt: TGCAGCGTTTTGAAACTAGCGGGAGTTACCTACGAGCAGTACTTC

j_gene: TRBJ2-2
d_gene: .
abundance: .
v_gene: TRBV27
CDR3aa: CASSLFAPSTGELFF
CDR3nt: TGTGCCAGCAGTTTATTTGCGCCGTCGACCGGGGAGCTGTTTTTT

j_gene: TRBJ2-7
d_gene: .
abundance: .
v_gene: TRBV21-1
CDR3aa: CASSTSGTGPHEQYF
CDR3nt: TGTGCCAGCAGCACTTCCGGGACAGGGCCTCACGAGCAGTACTTC

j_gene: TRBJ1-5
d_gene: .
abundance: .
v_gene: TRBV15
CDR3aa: CATSRDTGQPQHF
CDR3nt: TGTGCCACCAGCAGAGATACAGGTCAGCCCCAGCATTTT

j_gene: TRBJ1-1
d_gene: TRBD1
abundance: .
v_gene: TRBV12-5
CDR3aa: CASGPQGGTEAFF
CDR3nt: TGTGCTAGTGGCCCTCAGGGGGGGACTGAAGCTTTCTTT

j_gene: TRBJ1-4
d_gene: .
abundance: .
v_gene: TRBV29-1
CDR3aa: CSVSFSGANEKLFF
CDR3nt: TGCAGCGTTAGCTTTTCGGGGGCTAATGAAAAACTGTTTTTT

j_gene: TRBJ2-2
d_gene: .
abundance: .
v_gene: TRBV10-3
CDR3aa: CASGVQGIIGELFF
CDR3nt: TGTGCCTCAGGGGTGCAGGGGATAATCGGGGAGCTGTTTTTT

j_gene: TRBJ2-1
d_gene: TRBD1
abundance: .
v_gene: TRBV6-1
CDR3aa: CASSEKSAGGSYNEQFF
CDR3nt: TGTGCCAGCAGTGAAAAGTCGGCAGGGGGCTCCTACAATGAGCAGTTCTTC

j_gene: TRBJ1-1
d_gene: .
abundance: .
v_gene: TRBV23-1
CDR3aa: CASSRCSGRMNTEAFF
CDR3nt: TGCGCCAGCAGTCGCTGCTCAGGTCGAATGAACACTGAAGCTTTCTTT

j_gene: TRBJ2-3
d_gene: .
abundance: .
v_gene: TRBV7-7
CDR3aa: CASSLGTPTDTQYF
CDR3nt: TGTGCTAGCAGCTTGGGGACACCAACAGATACGCAGTATTTT

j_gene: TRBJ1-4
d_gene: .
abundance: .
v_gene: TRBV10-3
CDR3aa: CAISGTSNEKLFF
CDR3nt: TGTGCCATCAGTGGGACTTCTAATGAAAAACTGTTTTTT

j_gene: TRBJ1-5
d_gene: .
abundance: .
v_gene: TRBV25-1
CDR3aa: CASIWGGAENQPQHF
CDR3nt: TGTGCCAGCATCTGGGGGGGAGCAGAGAATCAGCCCCAGCATTTT

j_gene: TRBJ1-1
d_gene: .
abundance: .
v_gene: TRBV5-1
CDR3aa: CASSFSPVSGTEAFF
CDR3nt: TGCGCCAGCAGCTTTTCCCCGGTGTCCGGCACTGAAGCTTTCTTT

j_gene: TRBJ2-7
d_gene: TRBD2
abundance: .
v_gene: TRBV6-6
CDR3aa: CASKISGIYEQYF
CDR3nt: TGTGCCAGCAAGATTAGCGGGATCTACGAGCAGTACTTC

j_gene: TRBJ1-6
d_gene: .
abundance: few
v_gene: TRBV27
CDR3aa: CASSLTSRTEYNSPLHF
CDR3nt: TGTGCCAGCAGTTTAACCTCCCGGACCGAGTATAATTCACCCCTCCACTTT

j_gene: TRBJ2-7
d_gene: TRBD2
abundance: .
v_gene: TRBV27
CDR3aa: CATMRIVAGGYDEQYF
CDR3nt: TGTGCCACCATGAGGATAGTAGCGGGAGGGTACGACGAGCAGTACTTC

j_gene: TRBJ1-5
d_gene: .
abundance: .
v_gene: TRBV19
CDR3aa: CASSPQRGSNQPQHF
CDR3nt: TGTGCCAGTAGCCCCCAACGGGGTAGCAATCAGCCCCAGCATTTT

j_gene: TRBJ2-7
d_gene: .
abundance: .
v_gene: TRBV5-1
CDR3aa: CASSLGPGVDHEQYF
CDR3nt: TGCGCCAGCAGCTTGGGACCAGGGGTGGACCACGAGCAGTACTTC

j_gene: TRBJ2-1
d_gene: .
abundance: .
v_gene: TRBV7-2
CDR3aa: CASSFGGTRGDEQFF
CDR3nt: TGTGCCAGCAGCTTCGGTGGGACCCGAGGGGATGAGCAGTTCTTC

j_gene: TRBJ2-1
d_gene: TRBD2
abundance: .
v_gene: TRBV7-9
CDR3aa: CASSLRGRVAGFQSEQFF
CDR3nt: TGTGCCAGCAGCTTAAGGGGTCGGGTAGCGGGATTCCAATCTGAGCAGTTCTTC

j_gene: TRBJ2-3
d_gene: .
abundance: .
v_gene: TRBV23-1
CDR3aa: CASSQSGAQGYTDTQYF
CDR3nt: TGCGCCAGCAGTCAATCCGGTGCCCAGGGGTACACAGATACGCAGTATTTT

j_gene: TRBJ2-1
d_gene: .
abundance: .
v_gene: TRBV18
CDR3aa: CASSPGGVGYNEQFF
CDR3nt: TGTGCCAGCTCACCAGGGGGTGTGGGCTACAATGAGCAGTTCTTC

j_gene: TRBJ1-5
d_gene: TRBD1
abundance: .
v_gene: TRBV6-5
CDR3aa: CASSRTGSNQPQHF
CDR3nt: TGTGCCAGCAGTCGGACAGGTAGCAATCAGCCCCAGCATTTT

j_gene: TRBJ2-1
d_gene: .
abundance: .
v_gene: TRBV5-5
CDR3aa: CASSLYSGVNEQFF
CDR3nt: TGTGCCAGCAGCTTATACTCAGGGGTCAATGAGCAGTTCTTC

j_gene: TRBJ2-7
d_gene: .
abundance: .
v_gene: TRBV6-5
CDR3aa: CASSYIGTLIYEQYF
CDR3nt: TGTGCCAGCAGTTACATCGGGACTCTTATCTACGAGCAGTACTTC